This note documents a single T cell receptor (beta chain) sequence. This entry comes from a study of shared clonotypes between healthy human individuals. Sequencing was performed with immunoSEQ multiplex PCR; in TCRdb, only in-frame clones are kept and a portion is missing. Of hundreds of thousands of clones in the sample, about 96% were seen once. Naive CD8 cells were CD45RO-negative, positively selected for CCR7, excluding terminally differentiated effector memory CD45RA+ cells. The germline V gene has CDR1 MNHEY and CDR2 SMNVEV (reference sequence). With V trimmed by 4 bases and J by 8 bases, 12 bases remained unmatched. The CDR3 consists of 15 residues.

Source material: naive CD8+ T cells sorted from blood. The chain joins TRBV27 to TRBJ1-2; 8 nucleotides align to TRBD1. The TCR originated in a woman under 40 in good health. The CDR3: CASSWEAGTGRGYTF. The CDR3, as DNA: TGTGCCAGCAGTTGGGAAGCCGGGACAGGACGCGGCTACACCTTC.